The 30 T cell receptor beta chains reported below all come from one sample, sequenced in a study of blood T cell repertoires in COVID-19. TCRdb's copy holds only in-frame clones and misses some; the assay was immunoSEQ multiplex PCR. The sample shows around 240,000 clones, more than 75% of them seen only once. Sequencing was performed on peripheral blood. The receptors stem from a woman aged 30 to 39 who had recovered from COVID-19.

The CDR3 bases are TGCGCCAGCAGCCAAGGCGGGGGCGATTCCTCCTACAATGAGCAGTTCTTC. It yields the protein CASSQGGGDSSYNEQFF. The J gene is TRBJ2-1, the V gene TRBV4-3, with TRBD2 as a possible D gene (7 bases). Deletions cut 1 base from V and 0 bases from J, with 13 bases between. CDR1 LGHNA and CDR2 YSLEER come from the germline V gene. This CDR3 is built from 17 residues.

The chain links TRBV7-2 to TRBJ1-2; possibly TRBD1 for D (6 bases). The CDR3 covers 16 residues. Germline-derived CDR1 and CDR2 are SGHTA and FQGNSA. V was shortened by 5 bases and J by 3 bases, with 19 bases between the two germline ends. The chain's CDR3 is CASSQPPRQVDYGYTF. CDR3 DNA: TGTGCCAGCAGCCAACCCCCGAGACAGGTGGACTATGGCTACACCTTC. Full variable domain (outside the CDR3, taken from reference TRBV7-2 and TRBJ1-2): GAGVSQSPSNKVTEKGKDVELRCDPISGHTALYWYRQSLGQGLEFLIYFQGNSAPDKSGLPSDRFSAERTGGSVSTLTIQRTQQEDSAVYLCASSQPPRQVDYGYTFGSGTRLTVV.

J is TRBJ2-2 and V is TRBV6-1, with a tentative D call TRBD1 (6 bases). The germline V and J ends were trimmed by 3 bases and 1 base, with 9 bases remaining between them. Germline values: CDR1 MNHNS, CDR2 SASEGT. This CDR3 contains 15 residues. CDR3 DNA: TGTGCCAGCAGTGAGTACAGGGTGAACACCGGGGAGCTGTTTTTT. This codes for CASSEYRVNTGELFF.

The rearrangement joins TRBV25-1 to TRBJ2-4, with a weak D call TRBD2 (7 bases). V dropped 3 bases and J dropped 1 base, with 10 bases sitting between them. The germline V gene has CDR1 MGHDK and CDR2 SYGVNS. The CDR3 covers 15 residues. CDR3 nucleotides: TGTGCCAGCAGTGAGGGGGGGCGGGCCAAAAACATTCAGTACTTC. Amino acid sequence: CASSEGGRAKNIQYF.

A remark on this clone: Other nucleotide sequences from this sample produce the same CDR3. CDR3 residues: CASSLLAGGPGETQYF. CDR3 nucleotides: TGTGCCAGCAGCTTACTAGCGGGGGGGCCAGGAGAGACCCAGTACTTC. The chain couples TRBV7-8 to TRBJ2-5; 12 bases agree with TRBD2. This CDR3 spans 16 amino acids. The ends lost 2 bases at V and 4 bases at J; junction bases unmatched: 5. The V gene's germline CDR1 is SGHVS and CDR2 FQNEAQ.

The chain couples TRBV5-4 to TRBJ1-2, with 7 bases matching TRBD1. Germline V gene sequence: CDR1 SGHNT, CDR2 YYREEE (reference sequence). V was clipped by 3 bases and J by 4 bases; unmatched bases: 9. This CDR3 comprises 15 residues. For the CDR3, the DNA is TGTGCCAGCAGCTCGGGGACAGCCGAACGCTATGGCTACACCTTC. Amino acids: CASSSGTAERYGYTF.

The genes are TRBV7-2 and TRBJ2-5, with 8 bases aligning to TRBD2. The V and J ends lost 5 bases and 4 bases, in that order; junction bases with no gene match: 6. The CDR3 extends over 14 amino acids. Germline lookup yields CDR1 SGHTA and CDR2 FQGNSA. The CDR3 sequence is CASSIGGATETQYF. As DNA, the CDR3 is TGTGCCAGCAGCATCGGGGGGGCCACAGAGACCCAGTACTTC.

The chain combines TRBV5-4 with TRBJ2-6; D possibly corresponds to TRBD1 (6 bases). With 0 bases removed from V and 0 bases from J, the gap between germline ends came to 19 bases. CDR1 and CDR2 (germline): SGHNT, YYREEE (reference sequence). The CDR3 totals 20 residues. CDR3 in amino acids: CASSLALGAGRYSGANVLTF. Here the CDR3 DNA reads TGTGCCAGCAGCTTGGCCTTGGGGGCAGGACGATACTCTGGGGCCAACGTCCTGACTTTC.

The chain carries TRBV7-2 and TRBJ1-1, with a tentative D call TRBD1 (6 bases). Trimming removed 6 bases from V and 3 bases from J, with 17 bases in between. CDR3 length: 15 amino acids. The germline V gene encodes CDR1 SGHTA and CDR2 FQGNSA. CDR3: CASSSPDSLYTEAFF. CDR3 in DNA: TGTGCCAGCAGTAGCCCGGACAGCTTATACACTGAAGCTTTCTTT. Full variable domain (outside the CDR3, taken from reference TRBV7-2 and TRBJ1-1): GAGVSQSPSNKVTEKGKDVELRCDPISGHTALYWYRQSLGQGLEFLIYFQGNSAPDKSGLPSDRFSAERTGGSVSTLTIQRTQQEDSAVYLCASSSPDSLYTEAFFGQGTRLTVV.

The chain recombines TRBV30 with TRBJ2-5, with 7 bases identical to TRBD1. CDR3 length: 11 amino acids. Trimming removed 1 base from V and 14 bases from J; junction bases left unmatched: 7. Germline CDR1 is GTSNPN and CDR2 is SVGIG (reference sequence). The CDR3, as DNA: TGTGCCTGGAGTGAGGGGGCTAGAGAATACTTC. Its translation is CAWSEGAREYF.

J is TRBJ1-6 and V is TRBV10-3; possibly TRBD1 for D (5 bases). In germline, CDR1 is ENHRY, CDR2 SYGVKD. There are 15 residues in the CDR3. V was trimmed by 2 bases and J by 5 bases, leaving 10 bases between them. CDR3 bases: TGTGCCATCAGTGAGCGCGACAGCAATAATTCACCCCTCCACTTT. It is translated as CAISERDSNNSPLHF.

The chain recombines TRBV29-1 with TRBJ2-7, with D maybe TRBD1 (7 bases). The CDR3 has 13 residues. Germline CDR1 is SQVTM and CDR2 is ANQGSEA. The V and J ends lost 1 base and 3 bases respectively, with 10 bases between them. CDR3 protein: CSVEGQGGYEQYF. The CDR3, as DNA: TGCAGCGTTGAAGGCCAGGGGGGCTACGAGCAGTACTTC.

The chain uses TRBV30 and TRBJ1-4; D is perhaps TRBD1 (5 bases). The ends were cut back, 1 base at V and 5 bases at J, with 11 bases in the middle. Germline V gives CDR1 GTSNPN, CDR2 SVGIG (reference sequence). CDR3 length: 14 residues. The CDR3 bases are TGTGCCTGGAGTGCGACAGAATTAAATGAAAAACTGTTTTTT. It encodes CAWSATELNEKLFF.

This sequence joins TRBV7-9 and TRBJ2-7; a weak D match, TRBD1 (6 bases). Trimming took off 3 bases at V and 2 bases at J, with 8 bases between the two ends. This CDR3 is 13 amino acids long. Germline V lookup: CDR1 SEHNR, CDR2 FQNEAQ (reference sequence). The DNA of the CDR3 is TGTGCCAGCAGCTTTAGGGGGACCTACGAGCAGTACTTC. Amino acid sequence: CASSFRGTYEQYF.

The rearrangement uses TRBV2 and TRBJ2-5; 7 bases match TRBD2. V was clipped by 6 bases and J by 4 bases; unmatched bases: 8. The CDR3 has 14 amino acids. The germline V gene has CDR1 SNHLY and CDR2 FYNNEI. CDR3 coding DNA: TGTGCCAGCAGCGAGGGACTAAGGTCAGAGACCCAGTACTTC. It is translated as CASSEGLRSETQYF.

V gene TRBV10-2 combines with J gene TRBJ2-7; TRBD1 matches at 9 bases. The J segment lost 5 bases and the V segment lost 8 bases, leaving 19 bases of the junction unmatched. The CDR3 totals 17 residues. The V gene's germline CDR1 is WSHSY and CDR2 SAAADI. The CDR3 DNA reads TGCGCCAGCGATGGGGCACCCTCTGGACAGGGGACACACGAGCAGTACTTC. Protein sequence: CASDGAPSGQGTHEQYF.

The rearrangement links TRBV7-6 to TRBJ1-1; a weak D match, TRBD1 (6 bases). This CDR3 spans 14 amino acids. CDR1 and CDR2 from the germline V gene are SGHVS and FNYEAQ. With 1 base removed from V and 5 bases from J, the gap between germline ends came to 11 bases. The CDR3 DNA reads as TGTGCCAGCAGCTTAGATCCAGGGGTTACTGAAGCTTTCTTT. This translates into CASSLDPGVTEAFF.

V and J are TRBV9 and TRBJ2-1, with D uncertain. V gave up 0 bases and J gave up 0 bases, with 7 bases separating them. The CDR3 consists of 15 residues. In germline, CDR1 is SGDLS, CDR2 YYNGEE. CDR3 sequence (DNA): TGTGCCAGCAGCGTAGCCCCTAGCTCCTACAATGAGCAGTTCTTC. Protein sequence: CASSVAPSSYNEQFF.

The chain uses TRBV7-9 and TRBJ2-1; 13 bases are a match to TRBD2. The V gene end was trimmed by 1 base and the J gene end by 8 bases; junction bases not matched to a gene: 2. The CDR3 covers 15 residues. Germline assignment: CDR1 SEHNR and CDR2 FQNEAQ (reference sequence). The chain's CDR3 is CASSLGLAGGDEQFF. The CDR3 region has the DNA TGTGCCAGCAGCTTAGGACTAGCGGGGGGCGATGAGCAGTTCTTC.

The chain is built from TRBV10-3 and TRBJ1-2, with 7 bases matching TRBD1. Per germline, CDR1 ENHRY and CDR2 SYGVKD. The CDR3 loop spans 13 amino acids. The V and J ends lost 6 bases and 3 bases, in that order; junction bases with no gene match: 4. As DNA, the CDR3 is TGTGCCATCAGGGGGGACAGCCACTATGGCTACACCTTC. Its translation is CAIRGDSHYGYTF.

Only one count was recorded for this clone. CDR3 loop: CASRTGAYEQYF. The CDR3 DNA sequence: TGTGCCAGCAGAACGGGAGCTTACGAGCAGTACTTC. This rearrangement joins TRBV25-1 to TRBJ2-7, with a possible D match to TRBD2 (6 bases). CDR1 is MGHDK and CDR2 is SYGVNS in the germline V gene. This CDR3 comprises 12 residues. Between the trimmed V and J ends, which lost 6 bases and 4 bases, there was a span of 10 bases.

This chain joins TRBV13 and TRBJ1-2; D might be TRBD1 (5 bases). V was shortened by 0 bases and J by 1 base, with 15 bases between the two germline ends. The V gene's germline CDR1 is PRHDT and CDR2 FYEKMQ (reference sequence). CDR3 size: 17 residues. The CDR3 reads CASSLGYRQGFNYGYTF. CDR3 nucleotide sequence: TGTGCCAGCAGCTTAGGGTACCGGCAGGGATTTAACTATGGCTACACCTTC. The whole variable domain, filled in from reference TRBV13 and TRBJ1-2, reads AAGVIQSPRHLIKEKRETATLKCYPIPRHDTVYWYQQGPGQDPQFLISFYEKMQSDKGSIPDRFSAQQFSDYHSELNMSSLELGDSALYFCASSLGYRQGFNYGYTFGSGTRLTVV.

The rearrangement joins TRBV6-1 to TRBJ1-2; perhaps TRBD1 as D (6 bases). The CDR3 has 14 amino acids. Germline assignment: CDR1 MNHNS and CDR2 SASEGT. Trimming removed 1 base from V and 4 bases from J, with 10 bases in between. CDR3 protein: CASSEEQGPYGYTF. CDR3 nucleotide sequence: TGTGCCAGCAGTGAAGAACAGGGCCCCTATGGCTACACCTTC.

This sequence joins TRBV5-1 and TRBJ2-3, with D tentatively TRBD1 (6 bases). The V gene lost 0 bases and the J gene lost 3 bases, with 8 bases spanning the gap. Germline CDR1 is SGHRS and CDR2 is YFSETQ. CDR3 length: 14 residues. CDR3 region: CASSLGDTTDTQYF. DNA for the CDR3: TGCGCCAGCAGCTTGGGGGACACGACAGATACGCAGTATTTT.

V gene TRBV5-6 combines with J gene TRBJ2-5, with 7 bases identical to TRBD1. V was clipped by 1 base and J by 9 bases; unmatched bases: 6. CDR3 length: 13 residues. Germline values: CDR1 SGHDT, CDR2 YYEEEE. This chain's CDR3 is CASSLRGLEAQYF. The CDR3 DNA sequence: TGTGCCAGCAGCTTGAGGGGGCTTGAGGCCCAGTACTTC.

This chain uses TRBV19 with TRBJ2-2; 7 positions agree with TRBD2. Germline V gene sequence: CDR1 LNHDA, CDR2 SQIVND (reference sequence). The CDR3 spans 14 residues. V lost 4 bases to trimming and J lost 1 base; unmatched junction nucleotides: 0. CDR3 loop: CASSTGGNTGELFF. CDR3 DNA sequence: TGTGCCAGTAGTACGGGGGGGAACACCGGGGAGCTGTTTTTT.

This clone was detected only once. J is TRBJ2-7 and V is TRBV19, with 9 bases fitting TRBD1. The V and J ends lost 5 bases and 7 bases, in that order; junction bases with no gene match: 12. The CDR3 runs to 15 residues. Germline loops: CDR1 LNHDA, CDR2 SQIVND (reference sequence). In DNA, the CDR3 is TGTGCCAGTAGTCTCTCAACCGGGACAGGGACTGAGCAGTACTTC. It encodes CASSLSTGTGTEQYF. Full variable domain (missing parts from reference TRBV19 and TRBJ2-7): DGGITQSPKYLFRKEGQNVTLSCEQNLNHDAMYWYRQDPGQGLRLIYYSQIVNDFQKGDIAEGYSVSREKKESFPLTVTSAQKNPTAFYLCASSLSTGTGTEQYFGPGTRLTVT.

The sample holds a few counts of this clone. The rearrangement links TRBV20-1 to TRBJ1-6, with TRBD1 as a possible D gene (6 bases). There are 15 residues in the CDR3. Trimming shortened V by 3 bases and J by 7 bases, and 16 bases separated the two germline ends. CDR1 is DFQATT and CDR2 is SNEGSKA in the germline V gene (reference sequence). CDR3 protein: CSASIQGRRNSPLHF. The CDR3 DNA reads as TGCAGTGCTAGTATACAGGGTAGAAGAAATTCACCCCTCCACTTT.

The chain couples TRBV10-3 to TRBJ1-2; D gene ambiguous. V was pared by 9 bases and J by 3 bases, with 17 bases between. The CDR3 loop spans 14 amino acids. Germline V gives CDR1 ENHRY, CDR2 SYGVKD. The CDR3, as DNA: TGTGCCATACATGACGGAGCGGAGTACTATGGCTACACCTTC. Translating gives CAIHDGAEYYGYTF.

CDR3: CASSEGAGNQPQHF. CDR3 coding DNA: TGTGCCAGCAGTGAAGGAGCGGGCAATCAGCCCCAGCATTTT. J is TRBJ1-5 and V is TRBV2; the D is unclear. The CDR3 spans 14 residues. Trimming took off 1 base at V and 2 bases at J, with 6 bases between the two ends. CDR1 and CDR2 from the germline V gene are SNHLY and FYNNEI.